This T cell receptor beta chain was sequenced during a study of T cell responses to AZD1222 COVID-19 vaccine. Across the whole study: Second-dose recipients at about 4 or about 12 weeks were treated as one pooled group. Study-wide results and caveats: Repertoires in all cases were sampled only once the peak T cell response had passed. Nearly half of the spike-specific TCRs reportedly recognize variant regions that carry no mutations. Females made up more of the donors, who were largely white British, and clonal diversity may have come out too low.

In regard to this clone: What it recognizes is unknown.

Trimming stripped 3 bases from V and 0 bases from J, with 5 bases between. The CDR3 length is 13 residues. The germline CDR1 and CDR2 sequences are SNHLY and FYNNEI. Sequencing used immunoSEQ multiplex PCR; TCRdb keeps in-frame clones, though not all of them. The data hold more than 90,000 clones, with roughly 87% observed a single time. The J gene is TRBJ1-1, the V gene TRBV2; D is ambiguous. The sample was peripheral blood, taken on day 0 of AZD1222 vaccination. The TCR sequence derives from an adult in good health. The CDR3 DNA reads as TGTGCCAGCAGTGAGAGGATGAACACTGAAGCTTTCTTT. Translated, it gives CASSERMNTEAFF.